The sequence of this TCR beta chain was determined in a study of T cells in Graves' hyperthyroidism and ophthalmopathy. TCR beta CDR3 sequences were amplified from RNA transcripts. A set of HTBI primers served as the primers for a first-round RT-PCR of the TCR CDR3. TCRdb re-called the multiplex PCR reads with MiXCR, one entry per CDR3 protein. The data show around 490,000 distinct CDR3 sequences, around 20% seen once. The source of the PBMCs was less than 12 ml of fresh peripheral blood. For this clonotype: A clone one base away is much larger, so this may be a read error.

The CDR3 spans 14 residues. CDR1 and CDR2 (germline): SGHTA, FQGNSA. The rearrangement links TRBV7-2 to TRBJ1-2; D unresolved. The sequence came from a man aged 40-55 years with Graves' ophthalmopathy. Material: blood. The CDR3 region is CASGLPPPGQGYTF. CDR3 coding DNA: TGTGCCAGCGGCTTACCTCCCCCCGGGCAGGGCTACACCTTC.